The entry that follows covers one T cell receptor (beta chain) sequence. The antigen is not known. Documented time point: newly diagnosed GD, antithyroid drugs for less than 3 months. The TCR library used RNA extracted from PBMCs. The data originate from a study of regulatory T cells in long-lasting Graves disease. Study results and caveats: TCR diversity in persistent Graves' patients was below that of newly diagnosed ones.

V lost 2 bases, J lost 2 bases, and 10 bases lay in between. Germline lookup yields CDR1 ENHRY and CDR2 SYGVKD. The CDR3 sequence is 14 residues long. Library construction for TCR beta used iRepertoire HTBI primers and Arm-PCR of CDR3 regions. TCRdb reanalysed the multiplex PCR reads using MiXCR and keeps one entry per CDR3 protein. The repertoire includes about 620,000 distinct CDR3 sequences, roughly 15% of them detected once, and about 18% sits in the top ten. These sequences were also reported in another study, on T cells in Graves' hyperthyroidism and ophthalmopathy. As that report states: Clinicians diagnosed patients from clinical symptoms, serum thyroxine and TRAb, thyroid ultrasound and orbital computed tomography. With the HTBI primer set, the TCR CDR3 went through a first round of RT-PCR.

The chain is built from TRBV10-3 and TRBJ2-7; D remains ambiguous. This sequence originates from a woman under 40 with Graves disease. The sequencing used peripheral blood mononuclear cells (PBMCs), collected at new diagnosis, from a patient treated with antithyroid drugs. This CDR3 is CAISEKPGTYEQYF. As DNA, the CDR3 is TGTGCCATCAGTGAGAAGCCAGGTACCTACGAGCAGTACTTC.